Given below is one TCR beta chain in context. Antigen specificity is unknown. This may be a read error, as it is one base from a much larger clone. A library of TCRbeta sequences, prepared with unique molecular identifiers, was generated. TCRdb fed the PCR reads into MiXCR, producing one record per CDR3 protein. In the table there are a few hundred thousand distinct CDR3 sequences, around 9.9% of which are singletons. The data stem from a study of T-cell reconstitution after alpha-beta-depleted transplantation in children. Regarding the study as a whole: Certain patients had high TCRbeta diversity at day 60, and it came from recipient T cells and thymic progenitors that survived.

CDR1 is DFQATT and CDR2 is SNEGSKA in the germline V gene (reference sequence). CDR3 length equals 12 residues. The clonotype originates from a child under two years old with acute myeloid leukemia, due to receive a stem cell transplant. Sequenced here: PBMCs, sampled before TCRalphabeta/CD19-depleted stem cell transplant. The genes are TRBV20-1 and TRBJ2-1; D call uncertain. CDR3 bases: TGCAGTGATAGAGTCGGGCGCAATGAGCAGTTCTTC. Amino acids: CSDRVGRNEQFF.